This T cell receptor beta chain originates from a study of CD8 T cells in Susac syndrome. Trimming pared 0 bases from V and 4 bases from J, leaving 16 bases between. The CDR3 is made up of 16 amino acids. From germline, CDR1 is SGHRS and CDR2 YFSETQ. RNA was extracted with the RNeasy kit, and a quantity of about 0.5 to 1 ug was reverse transcribed using random hexamers. TCRdb re-analysed the immunoSEQ multiplex PCR reads in MiXCR, keeping a single row per CDR3 protein. The repertoire consists of a few hundred thousand distinct CDR3 sequences, with 70% to 90% occurring once and the leading ten covering approximately 0.18%.

This TCR came from a human donor with multiple sclerosis. This chain links TRBV5-1 with TRBJ1-2; D possibly corresponds to TRBD1 (5 bases). The sample comprised CD8+ T cells from PBMCs. The CDR3, as DNA: TGCGCCAGCAGCTTGGACCCCCTCGACAGACTCTATGGCTACACCTTC. This encodes CASSLDPLDRLYGYTF.